The clone carrying this T cell receptor beta chain was observed at least ten times. Antigen specificity is unknown. This entry is derived from a study of neurological immune-mediated disorders. Study-wide findings and caveats: The most TCR clonal expansion was seen in HTLV-1-associated myelopathy, whereas the least was seen in multiple sclerosis, below the level in healthy controls. Expanded clones shared no identical CDR3 amino acid sequences across subjects, which suggested private TCR-beta repertoires in all groups.

Losses at the gene ends were 6 bases for V and 7 bases for J; bases not matched to a gene: 8. The CDR3 contains 14 residues. The method for making cDNA was 5'RACE, and it used 10-nucleotide random UMIs. The output of every sequencing run, over 190 million TCR-beta sequences, came from 15-18 subjects. TCRdb re-derived calls from the 5' RACE reads in MiXCR, one entry per CDR3 protein. Of approximately 16,000 distinct CDR3 sequences listed, about 22% are singletons. The sequence was collected from a man in his fifties in good health. The specimen was PBMCs. This chain links TRBV12-3 or TRBV12-4 with TRBJ1-4, with 7 positions matching TRBD1. CDR3 in DNA: TGTGCCAGCAGCCACCGGTCAGGGGGTGAAAAACTGTTTTTT. Protein: CASSHRSGGEKLFF.